The 20 T cell receptor beta chains in this list originate from one sample, sequenced in a study of T cell responses to AZD1222 COVID-19 vaccine. Assay used: immunoSEQ multiplex PCR; TCRdb lists only in-frame clones, some missing. The repertoire consists of tens of thousands of clones, with about 83% occurring once and the leading ten covering under 7.5%. Sequenced here: peripheral blood, sampled on day 0 of AZD1222 vaccination. The source is an adult in good health.

CDR3 loop: CASSLRAAYEQYF. The DNA of the CDR3 is TGCGCCAGCAGCTTGAGGGCAGCCTACGAGCAGTACTTC. The J gene is TRBJ2-7, the V gene TRBV5-1, with no clear D. CDR1 and CDR2 (germline): SGHRS, YFSETQ. The CDR3 extends over 13 amino acids. V dropped 1 base and J dropped 2 bases, with 7 bases sitting between them.

The chain joins TRBV10-3 to TRBJ1-2; TRBD1 agrees at 7 bases. The CDR3 is made up of 16 amino acids. Losses at the gene ends were 5 bases for V and 0 bases for J; bases not matched to a gene: 9. CDR1 and CDR2 (germline): ENHRY, SYGVKD. Here the CDR3 reads CAISPVGDSTNYGYTF. The CDR3 DNA is TGTGCCATCAGTCCGGTGGGGGACAGTACTAACTATGGCTACACCTTC.

The chain combines TRBV10-3 with TRBJ2-2, with 10 nucleotides matching TRBD2. This CDR3 has 19 residues. Per germline, CDR1 ENHRY and CDR2 SYGVKD. V lost 0 bases, J lost 7 bases, and 14 bases stayed unmatched. CDR3 nucleotides: TGTGCCATCAGTGAGTCGAAATTATCTAGCGGGAGATTGGTCGGGGAGCTGTTTTTT. Amino acid sequence: CAISESKLSSGRLVGELFF.

The chain combines TRBV9 with TRBJ2-3; D is tentatively TRBD1 or TRBD2 (5 bases each). CDR3 size: 12 residues. Trimming removed 0 bases at V and 8 bases at J, with 7 bases between. Germline CDR1 SGDLS, CDR2 YYNGEE. The CDR3 DNA sequence: TGTGCCAGCAGCGTAGTGAGGGGTACGCAGTATTTT. Its protein is CASSVVRGTQYF.

The sample holds a few counts of this clone. J is TRBJ1-4 and V is TRBV27; the D gene is possibly TRBD1 (6 bases). V lost 0 bases, J lost 6 bases, and 17 bases lay in between. Germline assignment: CDR1 MNHEY and CDR2 SMNVEV (reference sequence). This CDR3 has 17 amino acids. The CDR3 DNA is TGTGCCAGCAGTTTATCGAGCGGGGGGCGATTTGATGAAAAACTGTTTTTT. It yields the protein CASSLSSGGRFDEKLFF. The variable domain in full, with the rest retrieved from reference TRBV27 and TRBJ1-4, is EAQVTQNPRYLITVTGKKLTVTCSQNMNHEYMSWYRQDPGLGLRQIYYSMNVEVTDKGDVPEGYKVSRKEKRNFPLILESPSPNQTSLYFCASSLSSGGRFDEKLFFGSGTQLSVL.

This sequence joins TRBV10-3 and TRBJ1-3; D call uncertain. The CDR3 loop spans 16 amino acids. The germline V gene has CDR1 ENHRY and CDR2 SYGVKD. Deletions cut 0 bases from V and 0 bases from J, with 9 bases between. The CDR3 DNA reads as TGTGCCATCAGTGAGTCTCCGACAACCTCTGGAAACACCATATATTTT. Protein sequence: CAISESPTTSGNTIYF.

The chain has TRBV5-1 and TRBJ1-1; 10 nucleotides agree with TRBD1. The CDR3 is made up of 14 amino acids. V shed 3 bases and J 3 bases; nucleotides not matched to a gene: 2. CDR1 and CDR2 from the germline V gene are SGHRS and YFSETQ. In DNA, the CDR3 is TGCGCCAGCAGCTCGGGACAGGGGTACACTGAAGCTTTCTTT. Translation: CASSSGQGYTEAFF.

The chain joins TRBV7-8 to TRBJ2-4; TRBD1 aligns across 7 bases. Germline CDR1 reads SGHVS; CDR2 reads FQNEAQ. The junction had 3 bases not matched to a gene; V was cut back by 5 bases and J by 8 bases. The CDR3 is 12 residues long. This chain's CDR3 is CASSQDRDIQYF. The CDR3 DNA is TGTGCCAGCAGCCAAGACAGGGACATTCAGTACTTC.

The chain's CDR3 is CASRDRVEKLFF. The CDR3 bases are TGTGCCAGCCGGGACAGGGTGGAAAAACTGTTTTTT. The chain carries TRBV28 and TRBJ1-4; TRBD1 aligns across 9 bases. This CDR3 is built from 12 residues. Germline lookup yields CDR1 MDHEN and CDR2 SYDVKM. The V gene end was trimmed by 8 bases and the J gene end by 8 bases; junction bases not matched to a gene: 3.

There are a few counts of this clone. This sequence joins TRBV11-3 and TRBJ2-3; 11 positions agree with TRBD1. The V segment lost 5 bases and the J segment 6 bases; nucleotides outside the gene matches: 7. The CDR3 is 15 residues long. In germline, CDR1 is SGHNT, CDR2 YENEEA. Here the CDR3 reads CASSQGQGAGDTQYF. DNA of the CDR3: TGTGCCAGCAGCCAAGGACAGGGGGCAGGTGATACGCAGTATTTT.

This chain links TRBV6-5 with TRBJ1-1; D is unclear. Trimming removed 6 bases at V and 1 base at J, with 3 bases between. Germline V gives CDR1 MNHEY, CDR2 SVGAGI. The CDR3 sequence is 11 residues long. Written as DNA, the CDR3 is TGTGCCAGCAGCCGGAACACTGAAGCTTTCTTT. Encoded protein: CASSRNTEAFF.

The genes are TRBV5-6 and TRBJ1-2; TRBD1 might be the D (5 bases). V was cut by 0 bases and J by 11 bases, with 14 bases left in between. The CDR3 is 13 amino acids. Germline CDR1 reads SGHDT; CDR2 reads YYEEEE. The CDR3, as DNA: TGTGCCAGCAGCTTGGCCGGGGGTGTTGGGTACACCTTC. Protein: CASSLAGGVGYTF. Full variable domain (rest looked up from reference TRBV5-6 and TRBJ1-2): DAGVTQSPTHLIKTRGQQVTLRCSPKSGHDTVSWYQQALGQGPQFIFQYYEEEERQRGNFPDRFSGHQFPNYSSELNVNALLLGDSALYLCASSLAGGVGYTFGSGTRLTVV.

In its sample, this clone is medium-sized. The chain is built from TRBV7-9 and TRBJ2-7; TRBD1 agrees at 7 bases. The germline CDR1 and CDR2 sequences are SEHNR and FQNEAQ (reference sequence). The CDR3 contains 15 residues. V trimming: 1 base; J trimming: 4 bases; junction bases outside the gene matches: 7. The CDR3 DNA follows: TGTGCCAGCAGCTTAGGACAGGGTATAATGTACGAGCAGTACTTC. It yields the protein CASSLGQGIMYEQYF. The full variable domain, its missing parts supplied by reference TRBV7-9 and TRBJ2-7, is DTGVSQNPRHKITKRGQNVTFRCDPISEHNRLYWYRQTLGQGPEFLTYFQNEAQLEKSRLLSDRFSAERPKGSFSTLEIQRTEQGDSAMYLCASSLGQGIMYEQYFGPGTRLTVT.

The chain recombines TRBV5-4 with TRBJ2-3, with 8 positions matching TRBD2. From germline, CDR1 is SGHNT and CDR2 YYREEE (reference sequence). J gave up 4 bases and V 1 base, and 8 bases lay outside the gene matches. This CDR3 comprises 16 residues. CDR3 sequence (DNA): TGTGCCAGCAGCTTGATGGCGGGAGGATCGGCAGATACGCAGTATTTT. It is translated as CASSLMAGGSADTQYF.

The rearrangement joins TRBV9 to TRBJ2-3; 10 bases fit TRBD2. With V trimmed by 3 bases and J by 3 bases, 7 bases remained unmatched. Per the germline V gene, CDR1 is SGDLS and CDR2 is YYNGEE. The CDR3 totals 16 residues. The CDR3 DNA follows: TGTGCCAGCAGCGGACAGACTAGCGGGTATACAGATACGCAGTATTTT. It translates to CASSGQTSGYTDTQYF.

This chain joins TRBV7-2 and TRBJ1-1; the match to TRBD1 covers 8 bases. V shed 1 base and J 3 bases; nucleotides not matched to a gene: 1. CDR3 length: 14 residues. CDR1 and CDR2 (germline): SGHTA, FQGNSA. CDR3 sequence: CASSLGTGHTEAFF. The CDR3 DNA sequence: TGTGCCAGCAGCTTAGGGACAGGGCACACTGAAGCTTTCTTT.

V and J are TRBV13 and TRBJ1-3; D is uncertain. Germline CDR1 reads PRHDT; CDR2 reads FYEKMQ (reference sequence). The CDR3 spans 17 residues. The V end was cut by 5 bases, the J end by 0 bases, with 17 bases between. Here the CDR3 reads CASSLRGGRLSGNTIYF. DNA of the CDR3: TGTGCCAGCAGCCTTCGTGGCGGACGGCTCTCTGGAAACACCATATATTTT.

The CDR3 nucleotides are TGTGCCAGCAGTCAGGGGGCGCAGAATGGCTACACCTTC. Protein product: CASSQGAQNGYTF. This chain uses TRBV6-1 with TRBJ1-2, with TRBD1 identical over 8 bases. Germline loops: CDR1 MNHNS, CDR2 SASEGT. V shed 5 bases, J shed 6 bases, and the junction held 5 bases outside the gene matches. The CDR3 spans 13 residues.

This clone appeared a few times. V usage is TRBV2 and J usage is TRBJ2-3; the D gene is possibly TRBD2 (5 bases). The length of the CDR3 is 14 residues. V lost 7 bases to trimming and J lost 5 bases, with 16 bases between them. The germline CDR1 and CDR2 sequences are SNHLY and FYNNEI. The CDR3, as DNA: TGTGCCAGCACCGGGATGACAAGTCGAGATACGCAGTATTTT. The encoded protein is CASTGMTSRDTQYF.

CDR3 loop: CASSPRARNEKLFF. The CDR3 bases are TGTGCCAGCTCACCGCGGGCCAGAAATGAAAAACTGTTTTTT. The V and J genes are TRBV18 and TRBJ1-4; D uncertain. V lost 3 bases, J lost 5 bases, and 10 bases lay in between. Germline V lookup: CDR1 KGHSH, CDR2 LQKENI. The CDR3 length is 14 residues. Using reference TRBV18 and TRBJ1-4 for the parts outside the CDR3, the full variable domain is NAGVMQNPRHLVRRRGQEARLRCSPMKGHSHVYWYRQLPEEGLKFMVYLQKENIIDESGMPKERFSAEFPKEGPSILRIQQVVRGDSAAYFCASSPRARNEKLFFGSGTQLSVL.